This T cell receptor (beta chain) stems from a study of neurological immune-mediated disorders. The overall study: Among the approximately 34 patients with multiple sclerosis, about 30 were relapsing-remitting, while 3 were secondary progressive. Overall study findings and caveats: Phylogenetic analysis grouped 18 of 34 multiple sclerosis patients' repertoires together, suggesting a possible repertoire signature. The multiple sclerosis repertoire cluster was not associated with any clinical or MRI feature. TCR clonal expansion peaked in HTLV-1-associated myelopathy patients and was lowest in multiple sclerosis patients.

This clonotype was observed at least ten times. The antigen remains undetermined. As for time point: longitudinal time-point 3. The CDR3 is 16 amino acids. V lost 0 bases and J lost 10, with 16 bases in between. Germline V gene sequence: CDR1 MGHRA, CDR2 YSYEKL. TCRdb used MiXCR to reprocess the 5' RACE reads, holding one entry per CDR3 protein. The sample comprises about 81,000 distinct CDR3 sequences, 4.3% of which are singletons, and 5% to 6% rests with the top ten. Sequencing was done on a sample of PBMCs. The J gene is TRBJ1-6, the V gene TRBV4-1; D gene unclear. The TCR originated in a woman aged 55-69 years with multiple sclerosis. CDR3 nucleotides: TGCGCCAGCAGCCAAGACTCTTCTTCGCGGGTCTCACCCCTCCACTTT. Residues: CASSQDSSSRVSPLHF.